This entry lists 25 T cell receptor beta chains sequenced from one sample in a study of shared clonotypes between healthy human individuals (dated by TCRdb to about 2020). CD8 naive samples consisted of CD45RO-negative cells that were positively selected for CCR7, yielding a CD45RA+CCR7+ population without TemRA cells. The library was made by the immunoSEQ multiplex PCR assay. The source is immuneACCESS, and TCRdb retained only in-frame sequences with V and J called. Part of the clones is not carried over; for the studies checked, unresolved V genes explain less than half of this, and the remainder is unexplained. The sample contains about 650,000 clones, 95% to 96% of them found a single time. The ten largest clonotypes hold 0.085% to 0.11% of the sample. The specimen sequenced was naive CD8+ T cells sorted from blood. Per the publication, the cell subset or site label means: CD45RA+CCR7+. The receptors here all came from a woman aged 25 to 45 in good health.

Here the CDR3 DNA reads TGTGCCAGTAGTATACCTAGCGGGGCTTTTGGCACCGGGGAGCTGTTTTTT. Its protein is CASSIPSGAFGTGELFF. The chain employs TRBV19 and TRBJ2-2, with 9 nucleotides matching TRBD2. The CDR3 has 17 residues. From germline, CDR1 is LNHDA and CDR2 SQIVND (reference sequence). V trimming: 2 bases; J trimming: 4 bases; junction bases outside the gene matches: 8. The full variable domain, with the rest looked up from reference TRBV19 and TRBJ2-2, is DGGITQSPKYLFRKEGQNVTLSCEQNLNHDAMYWYRQDPGQGLRLIYYSQIVNDFQKGDIAEGYSVSREKKESFPLTVTSAQKNPTAFYLCASSIPSGAFGTGELFFGEGSRLTVL.

The chain joins TRBV5-4 to TRBJ2-1; D call uncertain. The germline CDR1 and CDR2 sequences are SGHNT and YYREEE (reference sequence). Trimming shortened V by 0 bases and J by 4 bases, and 11 bases separated the two germline ends. This CDR3 has 15 amino acids. CDR3 nucleotides: TGTGCCAGCAGCTTGGCCGCGGTAGTATACAATGAGCAGTTCTTC. This gives the protein CASSLAAVVYNEQFF.

V and J are TRBV4-1 and TRBJ2-7; D may be TRBD1 (8 bases). The CDR3 contains 16 residues. Germline V gene sequence: CDR1 MGHRA, CDR2 YSYEKL. Trimming removed 1 base at V and 3 bases at J, with 16 bases between. Written as DNA, the CDR3 is TGCGCCAGCAGCCAAGGGGGGGGGACAGGTAACTACGAGCAGTACTTC. As protein: CASSQGGGTGNYEQYF.

The rearrangement links TRBV7-9 to TRBJ1-1; D is uncertain. The length of the CDR3 is 11 residues. Germline V gene data show CDR1 as SEHNR and CDR2 as FQNEAQ (reference sequence). V lost 2 bases and J lost 4, with 2 bases in between. The CDR3 DNA reads as TGTGCCAGCAGCTTAAGCACTGAAGCTTTCTTT. Protein: CASSLSTEAFF.

The chain couples TRBV10-2 to TRBJ2-7, with 9 bases fitting TRBD1. The trim removed 11 bases at V and 4 bases at J, leaving 6 bases unmatched. The CDR3 contains 12 residues. Germline CDR1 reads WSHSY; CDR2 reads SAAADI. CDR3 sequence (DNA): TGCGCCGGGGGGACAGGGCGTTACGAGCAGTACTTC. This codes for CAGGTGRYEQYF.

This clone was detected only once. The chain couples TRBV6-6 to TRBJ2-6; no firm D call. Per the germline V gene, CDR1 is MNHNY and CDR2 is SVGAGI (reference sequence). The CDR3 consists of 16 residues. Trimming removed 2 bases from V and 0 bases from J, with 8 bases in between. The CDR3: CASSYHSYSGANVLTF. The DNA for the CDR3 is TGTGCCAGCAGTTACCATTCTTACTCTGGGGCCAACGTCCTGACTTTC.

The chain couples TRBV5-4 to TRBJ2-5; 9 bases match TRBD2. This CDR3 has 15 amino acids. The germline V gene has CDR1 SGHNT and CDR2 YYREEE (reference sequence). The trim removed 2 bases at V and 5 bases at J, leaving 7 bases unmatched. The CDR3 sequence is CASSFAGGPGETQYF. DNA of the CDR3: TGTGCCAGCAGCTTTGCGGGAGGGCCAGGGGAGACCCAGTACTTC. The variable domain in full, with the rest retrieved from reference TRBV5-4 and TRBJ2-5, is ETGVTQSPTHLIKTRGQQVTLRCSSQSGHNTVSWYQQALGQGPQFIFQYYREEENGRGNFPPRFSGLQFPNYSSELNVNALELDDSALYLCASSFAGGPGETQYFGPGTRLLVL.

This clone was recorded once. The chain carries TRBV14 and TRBJ2-7; 8 bases are a match to TRBD2. Unmatched junction bases numbered 5, after V lost 3 bases and J lost 4 bases. CDR1 SGHDN and CDR2 FVKESK come from the germline V gene. There are 14 residues in the CDR3. DNA for the CDR3: TGTGCCAGCAGCCACCAGCGGGAGTGGTACGAGCAGTACTTC. This translates into CASSHQREWYEQYF.

This sequence joins TRBV29-1 and TRBJ1-2; 7 positions agree with TRBD1. Germline trimming cut 6 bases from V and 2 bases from J; bases unmatched to any gene: 9. Germline V gene data show CDR1 as SQVTM and CDR2 as ANQGSEA. This CDR3 is 14 amino acids long. The CDR3 region is CSVQGEGFNYGYTF. In DNA, the CDR3 is TGCAGCGTCCAGGGGGAGGGATTCAACTATGGCTACACCTTC. The full variable domain, completed using reference TRBV29-1 and TRBJ1-2, is SAVISQKPSRDICQRGTSLTIQCQVDSQVTMMFWYRQQPGQSLTLIATANQGSEATYESGFVIDKFPISRPNLTFSTLTVSNMSPEDSSIYLCSVQGEGFNYGYTFGSGTRLTVV.

The genes are TRBV18 and TRBJ2-7, with D possibly TRBD1 on 6 matching bases. The CDR3 covers 13 residues. Germline lookup yields CDR1 KGHSH and CDR2 LQKENI. Trimming stripped 2 bases from V and 3 bases from J, with 8 bases between. CDR3 loop: CASSPRDNYEQYF. The DNA for the CDR3 is TGTGCCAGCTCACCAAGGGACAACTACGAGCAGTACTTC.

The V call is TRBV27, the J call TRBJ2-1; 15 bases map to TRBD2. The V segment lost 5 bases and the J segment 10 bases; nucleotides outside the gene matches: 6. The CDR3 is made up of 15 amino acids. Germline lookup yields CDR1 MNHEY and CDR2 SMNVEV (reference sequence). CDR3 coding DNA: TGTGCCAGCAGTCACGGGACTAGCGGGAGGAGGGAGCAGTTCTTC. Its protein is CASSHGTSGRREQFF.

This chain connects TRBV28 to TRBJ2-5, with D perhaps TRBD2 (5 bases). From germline, CDR1 is MDHEN and CDR2 SYDVKM. V dropped 3 bases and J dropped 1 base, with 12 bases sitting between them. The CDR3 totals 15 residues. Here the CDR3 reads CASSLAAGFQETQYF. The CDR3 nucleotides read TGTGCCAGCAGTTTGGCTGCGGGTTTCCAAGAGACCCAGTACTTC.

The J gene is TRBJ2-1, the V gene TRBV27; D uncertain. Germline-derived CDR1 and CDR2 are MNHEY and SMNVEV (reference sequence). The CDR3 consists of 12 residues. V lost 6 bases and J lost 4, with 7 bases in between. Written as DNA, the CDR3 is TGTGCCAGCAGGACCGAGTACAATGAGCAGTTCTTC. Translated: CASRTEYNEQFF.

Regarding this clone: Other DNA sequences in the sample encode the same CDR3. V usage is TRBV5-4 and J usage is TRBJ2-1; D is unclear. The ends were cut back, 0 bases at V and 7 bases at J, with 2 bases in the middle. Germline V gives CDR1 SGHNT, CDR2 YYREEE (reference sequence). The CDR3 is made up of 11 amino acids. The CDR3 protein is CASSLGNEQFF. In DNA form, the CDR3 reads TGTGCCAGCAGCTTGGGAAATGAGCAGTTCTTC.

This clone was observed once. The J gene is TRBJ1-1, the V gene TRBV9, with D hard to call. V lost 4 bases, J lost 1 base, and 11 bases lay in between. The CDR3 extends over 14 amino acids. From germline, CDR1 is SGDLS and CDR2 YYNGEE. The CDR3 DNA is TGTGCCAGCAGCCCCGAAGGAGGGAACACTGAAGCTTTCTTT. It yields the protein CASSPEGGNTEAFF.

The chain carries TRBV21-1 and TRBJ2-7; the D call of TRBD2 is as the table states it, not checked on the DNA. TRBV21-1 corresponds to a pseudogene. This CDR3 has 16 residues. The CDR3 region has the DNA TGTGCCAGCAGCACCGGACTAGCGGAGAGCTCCTACGAGCAGTACTTC. Its protein is CASSTGLAESSYEQYF.

V gene TRBV7-3 combines with J gene TRBJ2-7, with TRBD2 matching 10 bases. V lost 5 bases to trimming and J lost 4 bases; unmatched junction nucleotides: 11. Per the germline V gene, CDR1 is SGHTA and CDR2 is FQGTGA. The CDR3 covers 16 residues. CDR3 loop: CASSLSPASGSYEQYF. The CDR3 DNA reads TGTGCCAGCAGCCTCTCGCCGGCTAGCGGGAGTTACGAGCAGTACTTC.

The V and J genes are TRBV7-6 and TRBJ2-2; TRBD2 matches at 9 bases. V trimming: 1 base; J trimming: 5 bases; junction bases outside the gene matches: 2. The germline V gene has CDR1 SGHVS and CDR2 FNYEAQ. This CDR3 is 15 amino acids long. The chain's CDR3 is CASSLVAGGTGELFF. The CDR3 nucleotides read TGTGCCAGCAGCTTAGTGGCGGGAGGGACCGGGGAGCTGTTTTTT.

The chain joins TRBV4-1 to TRBJ1-1; possibly TRBD1 for D (6 bases). The CDR3 covers 14 residues. Germline lookup yields CDR1 MGHRA and CDR2 YSYEKL. With 1 base removed from V and 5 bases from J, the gap between germline ends came to 11 bases. CDR3 residues: CASSQVAGATEAFF. For the CDR3, the DNA is TGCGCCAGCAGCCAAGTGGCGGGGGCAACTGAAGCTTTCTTT.

This chain uses TRBV4-2 with TRBJ2-1; no clear D. CDR1 and CDR2 (germline): LGHNA, YNFKEQ. The CDR3 extends over 18 amino acids. Trimming took off 0 bases at V and 3 bases at J, with 18 bases between the two ends. CDR3 sequence: CASSQESDGAVFYNEQFF. The DNA of the CDR3 is TGTGCCAGCAGCCAAGAATCTGATGGCGCGGTTTTCTACAATGAGCAGTTCTTC.

This clone was seen more than once but under ten times. One junction end disagrees with the germline gene, perhaps due to a read error. The chain employs TRBV6-1 and TRBJ1-2; the D is unclear. The CDR3 sequence is 12 residues long. Germline V gene sequence: CDR1 MNHNS, CDR2 SASEGT. CDR3 region: CASSENQPLGDF. CDR3 coding DNA: TGTGCCAGCAGTGAAAACCAACCACTCGGGGACTTC.

This chain connects TRBV28 to TRBJ2-5; 7 bases are a match to TRBD2. From germline, CDR1 is MDHEN and CDR2 SYDVKM. The CDR3 has 16 amino acids. J gave up 4 bases and V 3 bases, and 11 bases lay outside the gene matches. CDR3 protein: CASSLMVAGVGETQYF. CDR3 nucleotides: TGTGCCAGCAGTTTGATGGTGGCGGGAGTGGGAGAGACCCAGTACTTC.

V and J are TRBV27 and TRBJ1-2; TRBD1 is a possible D gene (6 bases). Germline assignment: CDR1 MNHEY and CDR2 SMNVEV (reference sequence). The CDR3 is made up of 16 amino acids. The V end was cut by 4 bases, the J end by 6 bases, with 21 bases between. The CDR3 protein is CASSSWRNRVSDGYTF. The CDR3, as DNA: TGTGCCAGCAGTTCATGGAGAAACAGGGTATCGGATGGCTACACCTTC.

The rearrangement uses TRBV29-1 and TRBJ1-2, with unresolved D. Trimming left V 8 bases short and J 4 bases short, with 14 bases between. This CDR3 contains 12 residues. CDR1 and CDR2 (germline): SQVTM, ANQGSEA. CDR3 bases: TGCAGCACGGACCGGAGGTTCTATGGCTACACCTTC. Its protein product is CSTDRRFYGYTF.

This clone occurred a few times. The V and J genes are TRBV5-5 and TRBJ2-5, with D hard to call. V shed 0 bases and J shed 0 bases, with 18 bases lying between them. This CDR3 is built from 18 residues. From germline, CDR1 is SGHKS and CDR2 YYEKEE (reference sequence). The CDR3 sequence: CASSLESLSRAHQETQYF. CDR3 bases: TGTGCCAGCAGCTTGGAATCGCTCTCTCGAGCCCACCAAGAGACCCAGTACTTC.